This passage covers 29 T cell receptor beta chains from one sample sequenced in a study of technical replicates of blood from a handful of donors (dated by TCRdb to about 2017). The library relied on the immunoSEQ multiplex PCR assay. TCRdb stores this immuneACCESS table with in-frame sequences only. Part of the clones is absent; in the studies checked, under half of the shortfall reflects unresolved V genes, and no reason is known for the rest. This sample lists about 62,000 clones; roughly 89% were detected once. Of the sample, 4% to 5.5% is held by the ten largest clones. The sample consisted of PBMCs. The receptors shown here come from a human donor in good health. Some clones in this sample may be carry-over from other donors' samples.

The CDR3 region has the DNA TGCGCCAGCAGCCAAGATGGCCGGGGGAACGAGCAGTACTTC. This sequence encodes CASSQDGRGNEQYF. The gene calls are TRBV4-3 and TRBJ2-7, with D possibly being TRBD2 (6 bases). The V end was cut by 0 bases, the J end by 5 bases, with 11 bases between. The CDR3 loop spans 14 amino acids. The germline gives CDR1 LGHNA, CDR2 YSLEER.

This sequence joins TRBV7-8 and TRBJ1-1; 7 positions agree with TRBD1. J gave up 3 bases and V 5 bases, and 3 bases lay outside the gene matches. This CDR3 is 13 amino acids long. CDR1 and CDR2 (germline): SGHVS, FQNEAQ. This chain's CDR3 is CASSTDRDTEAFF. The CDR3 bases are TGTGCCAGCAGCACAGACAGGGACACTGAAGCTTTCTTT.

V usage is TRBV10-3 and J usage is TRBJ1-1; TRBD1 might be the D (6 bases). Germline CDR1 and CDR2: ENHRY and SYGVKD. V lost 4 bases to trimming and J lost 4 bases, with 10 bases between them. The CDR3 sequence is 13 residues long. The CDR3 region has the DNA TGTGCCATCAGTGGGGCACAGGGCACTGAAGCTTTCTTT. It codes for CAISGAQGTEAFF.

CDR3 sequence reads: CSASLTGEAFF. In DNA form, the CDR3 reads TGCAGTGCTTCACTGACAGGTGAAGCTTTCTTT. The rearrangement uses TRBV20-1 and TRBJ1-1, with D perhaps TRBD1 (6 bases). The ends were cut back, 5 bases at V and 7 bases at J, with 11 bases in the middle. The CDR3 sequence is 11 residues long. Germline V CDR1 and CDR2: DFQATT, SNEGSKA (reference sequence).

The rearrangement links TRBV7-9 to TRBJ2-2, with 8 positions matching TRBD1. V was clipped by 6 bases and J by 1 base; unmatched bases: 7. The germline V gene has CDR1 SEHNR and CDR2 FQNEAQ (reference sequence). The CDR3 has 16 amino acids. CDR3 sequence reads: CASSLPGQVNTGELFF. DNA of the CDR3: TGTGCCAGCAGTTTACCGGGACAGGTGAACACCGGGGAGCTGTTTTTT.

This clone was counted a single time. CDR3 in DNA: TGTGCCAGCAGCCCTCGGGACACCTATGGCTACACCTTC. Translation gives CASSPRDTYGYTF. The rearrangement joins TRBV7-2 to TRBJ1-2, with TRBD1 as a possible D gene (6 bases). V was trimmed by 5 bases and J by 4 bases, leaving 11 bases between them. CDR3 length: 13 residues. Germline V lookup: CDR1 SGHTA, CDR2 FQGNSA. The variable domain in full, completed from reference TRBV7-2 and TRBJ1-2, reads GAGVSQSPSNKVTEKGKDVELRCDPISGHTALYWYRQSLGQGLEFLIYFQGNSAPDKSGLPSDRFSAERTGGSVSTLTIQRTQQEDSAVYLCASSPRDTYGYTFGSGTRLTVV.

This chain joins TRBV7-9 and TRBJ1-2; D might be TRBD1 (5 bases). Germline assignment: CDR1 SEHNR and CDR2 FQNEAQ (reference sequence). This CDR3 region has 15 residues. With 0 bases removed from V and 4 bases from J, the gap between germline ends came to 12 bases. The CDR3 region has the DNA TGTGCCAGCAGCTTAGCTTCCGGGACTCGCTATGGCTACACCTTC. Amino acids: CASSLASGTRYGYTF. Looking up the rest from reference TRBV7-9 and TRBJ1-2 gives the full variable domain: DTGVSQNPRHKITKRGQNVTFRCDPISEHNRLYWYRQTLGQGPEFLTYFQNEAQLEKSRLLSDRFSAERPKGSFSTLEIQRTEQGDSAMYLCASSLASGTRYGYTFGSGTRLTVV.

CDR3 nucleotide sequence: TGTGCCTGGAGACGGACTTATGAGCAGTTCTTC. This sequence encodes CAWRRTYEQFF. J is TRBJ2-1 and V is TRBV30; D possibly corresponds to TRBD2 (5 bases). The germline V gene encodes CDR1 GTSNPN and CDR2 SVGIG (reference sequence). CDR3 size: 11 residues. Trimming left V 3 bases short and J 8 bases short, with 8 bases between.

The rearrangement uses TRBV7-9 and TRBJ2-7; D gene uncertain. CDR3 size: 13 residues. V shed 5 bases and J shed 7 bases, with 15 bases lying between them. The germline CDR1 and CDR2 sequences are SEHNR and FQNEAQ (reference sequence). The CDR3 DNA is TGTGCCAGCAGCCATACCCTCAAAGAGGAGCAGTACTTC. Protein: CASSHTLKEEQYF.

This clone is a singleton in its sample. This chain connects TRBV18 to TRBJ2-3; no clear D. Trimming shortened V by 0 bases and J by 4 bases, and 5 bases separated the two germline ends. The length of the CDR3 is 13 residues. Germline V gives CDR1 KGHSH, CDR2 LQKENI. The CDR3 region is CASSPPRPDTQYF. In DNA form, the CDR3 reads TGTGCCAGCTCACCACCGAGGCCAGATACGCAGTATTTT.

The V and J genes are TRBV30 and TRBJ2-2; 8 nucleotides agree with TRBD2. CDR3 length equals 16 residues. Germline V gene sequence: CDR1 GTSNPN, CDR2 SVGIG (reference sequence). J lost 1 base, V lost 1 base, and 5 bases had no gene match. The CDR3 is CAWSGWTSLNTGELFF. CDR3 bases: TGTGCCTGGAGTGGATGGACTAGCTTGAACACCGGGGAGCTGTTTTTT.

This clone was seen only once. The genes are TRBV5-1 and TRBJ2-1, with 10 bases identical to TRBD1. The CDR3 sequence is 15 residues long. V dropped 5 bases and J dropped 7; count of bases not matched to a gene: 9. Germline V gene lookup returns CDR1 SGHRS and CDR2 YFSETQ. CDR3 sequence (DNA): TGCGCCAGCAGGCTGACAGGGGGCAAAATAAATGAGCAGTTCTTC. Protein: CASRLTGGKINEQFF.

This clone was counted only a few times. The chain combines TRBV9 with TRBJ2-2, with TRBD1 matching 8 bases. The germline CDR1 and CDR2 sequences are SGDLS and YYNGEE. J was trimmed by 0 bases and V by 1 base; bases with no gene match: 2. The CDR3 has 16 amino acids. The CDR3 DNA reads as TGTGCCAGCAGCGTACAGGGGGCTCCGAACACCGGGGAGCTGTTTTTT. Amino acid sequence: CASSVQGAPNTGELFF.

This chain links TRBV6-6 with TRBJ2-7, with 9 nucleotides matching TRBD1. The CDR3 contains 15 residues. The germline V gene has CDR1 MNHNY and CDR2 SVGAGI (reference sequence). Trimming cost V 6 bases and J 5 bases; bases outside gene matches: 11. The CDR3 coding sequence is TGTGCCAGCAGCTTATCCGGGACAGGGCAAAACGAGCAGTACTTC. It codes for CASSLSGTGQNEQYF.

The chain recombines TRBV4-2 with TRBJ2-7; 9 bases align to TRBD1. Per the germline V gene, CDR1 is LGHNA and CDR2 is YNFKEQ. V dropped 2 bases and J dropped 5; count of bases not matched to a gene: 13. The CDR3 length is 17 residues. CDR3 sequence (DNA): TGTGCCAGCAGCCAATTCGCCGGGACAGGGATTTTTAACGAGCAGTACTTC. It yields the protein CASSQFAGTGIFNEQYF.

The gene calls are TRBV4-1 and TRBJ1-1; 10 bases map to TRBD1. The CDR3 extends over 15 amino acids. The V gene's germline CDR1 is MGHRA and CDR2 YSYEKL. The V segment lost 4 bases and the J segment 6 bases; nucleotides outside the gene matches: 8. The CDR3, as DNA: TGCGCCAGCAGCCTACGGGACAGGGGAGAATCTGAAGCTTTCTTT. Amino acids: CASSLRDRGESEAFF.

The rearrangement uses TRBV27 and TRBJ2-3; the match to TRBD2 covers 9 bases. The CDR3 is 17 residues long. V was pared by 10 bases and J by 1 base, with 15 bases of the junction left unmatched. CDR1 is MNHEY, CDR2 SMNVEV, per germline (reference sequence). The CDR3, as DNA: TGTGCCACTACAGCGTTGCGGGGGGGCGTACGCACAGATACGCAGTATTTT. Translation gives CATTALRGGVRTDTQYF.

This clone was seen once. The rearrangement uses TRBV7-7 and TRBJ2-1; 7 bases agree with TRBD1. CDR3 length: 13 amino acids. V dropped 3 bases and J dropped 5; count of bases not matched to a gene: 1. Germline-derived CDR1 and CDR2 are SSHAT and FNYEAQ (reference sequence). The CDR3 sequence is CASSLGQNNEQFF. In DNA form, the CDR3 reads TGTGCCAGCAGCTTGGGACAGAACAATGAGCAGTTCTTC.

This rearrangement joins TRBV5-6 to TRBJ2-3, with 10 bases that match TRBD2. CDR1 SGHDT and CDR2 YYEEEE come from the germline V gene. The junction had 8 bases not matched to a gene; V was cut back by 3 bases and J by 4 bases. This CDR3 has 16 residues. The CDR3 nucleotides read TGTGCCAGCAGCTACAGGGTAGCGGGAGGACCAGATACGCAGTATTTT. It translates to CASSYRVAGGPDTQYF.

The V call is TRBV7-9, the J call TRBJ2-7; 7 nucleotides line up with TRBD2. After removal of 2 bases from V and 2 bases from J, the junction contained 12 bases not matched to a gene. The CDR3 is made up of 17 amino acids. Looked up from germline, CDR1 is SEHNR and CDR2 is FQNEAQ (reference sequence). The CDR3 coding sequence is TGTGCCAGCAGCTTACGGGAGGAGAGGACCCACCCCTACGAGCAGTACTTC. Residues: CASSLREERTHPYEQYF.

This clone was counted once. The V and J genes are TRBV7-7 and TRBJ1-4; D call uncertain. Germline CDR1 and CDR2: SSHAT and FNYEAQ (reference sequence). V lost 2 bases and J 3 bases, leaving 10 bases between the germline ends. This CDR3 spans 15 amino acids. The CDR3 coding sequence is TGTGCCAGCAGCTTAAATAGCAGTCCTAATGAAAAACTGTTTTTT. Translated, it gives CASSLNSSPNEKLFF.

The J gene is TRBJ2-7, the V gene TRBV10-3, with unresolved D. V lost 0 bases to trimming and J lost 0 bases, with 3 bases between them. The CDR3 is 13 residues long. Germline CDR1 ENHRY, CDR2 SYGVKD. The CDR3 DNA sequence: TGTGCCATCAGTGAGTCATACTCCTACGAGCAGTACTTC. This encodes CAISESYSYEQYF.

V and J are TRBV5-1 and TRBJ1-5; 7 bases map to TRBD1. Germline values: CDR1 SGHRS, CDR2 YFSETQ. The CDR3 sequence is 16 residues long. J lost 2 bases, V lost 3 bases, and 8 bases had no gene match. CDR3 sequence (DNA): TGCGCCAGCAGCTACACCACAGGGGAGGGCAATCAGCCCCAGCATTTT. Its protein product is CASSYTTGEGNQPQHF.

J is TRBJ2-7 and V is TRBV7-6; TRBD1 agrees at 12 bases. Germline-derived CDR1 and CDR2 are SGHVS and FNYEAQ. J lost 5 bases, V lost 5 bases, and 7 bases had no gene match. The CDR3 consists of 15 residues. CDR3 nucleotide sequence: TGTGCCAGCAGCCAACGGGACAGGGGGCTGAACGAGCAGTACTTC. Translation gives CASSQRDRGLNEQYF.

The chain recombines TRBV9 with TRBJ2-2, with 9 bases lining up with TRBD2. This CDR3 is built from 15 residues. Germline V CDR1 and CDR2: SGDLS, YYNGEE. Germline trimming cut 7 bases from V and 6 bases from J; bases unmatched to any gene: 10. CDR3 nucleotides: TGTGCCAGCTCATTAGCGGGAGAACTGTCCGGGGAGCTGTTTTTT. Encoded protein: CASSLAGELSGELFF.

The genes are TRBV9 and TRBJ2-7; D is ambiguous. Trimming removed 0 bases at V and 2 bases at J, with 6 bases between. Germline V gene data show CDR1 as SGDLS and CDR2 as YYNGEE. The CDR3 runs to 13 residues. CDR3 sequence reads: CASSVDVAYEQYF. CDR3 sequence (DNA): TGTGCCAGCAGCGTAGACGTAGCCTACGAGCAGTACTTC.

The chain uses TRBV6-1 and TRBJ1-4; TRBD1 matches 7 bases. Trimming took 7 bases from V and 6 from J; bases not matched to a gene: 8. Germline values: CDR1 MNHNS, CDR2 SASEGT. This CDR3 has 14 amino acids. CDR3: CASTRAGTDEKLFF. The CDR3 DNA follows: TGTGCCAGCACCAGGGCCGGGACAGATGAAAAACTGTTTTTT.

The chain has TRBV11-3 and TRBJ2-7, with D tentatively TRBD2 (6 bases). The germline V and J ends were trimmed by 7 bases and 7 bases, with 20 bases remaining between them. Germline CDR1 reads SGHNT; CDR2 reads YENEEA. The CDR3 loop spans 14 amino acids. The CDR3 bases are TGTGCCAGCAACAAAGCCGGAGGGCCAGGGGAGCAGTACTTC. Its translation: CASNKAGGPGEQYF.

The J gene is TRBJ2-2, the V gene TRBV5-4; 7 positions agree with TRBD2. This CDR3 is 14 amino acids long. V gave up 7 bases and J gave up 4 bases; unmatched junction bases: 7. Germline CDR1 reads SGHNT; CDR2 reads YYREEE (reference sequence). The CDR3 DNA sequence: TGTGCCAGCGCGCCCCCGGGAGGCACCGGGGAGCTGTTTTTT. Amino acid sequence: CASAPPGGTGELFF.